This T cell receptor (beta chain) was sequenced for a study of blood T cell repertoires in COVID-19. Study information: Acute-phase and convalescent COVID-19 samples originated in the United States, Italy and Spain. PBMCs, B-cell-depleted T cells, or T cells provided the cDNA or gDNA that made up the material.

This CDR3 comprises 13 residues. V shed 6 bases, J shed 2 bases, and the junction held 1 base outside the gene matches. CDR1 is MNHEY and CDR2 is SVGAGI in the germline V gene. Methods used by the authors: How many nucleated cells were present was estimated from reference gene primer amplification. Clones were sequenced by immunoSEQ multiplex PCR, and TCRdb holds only the in-frame ones, with some missing. That table is the source of V, J and clone size, and D and trimming were worked out from the DNA. The sample carries some 44,000 clones, roughly 90% recorded once. Sequencing used peripheral blood. The V call is TRBV6-5, the J call TRBJ1-2, with TRBD1 matching over 9 bases. The sequence was obtained from a human donor in a cohort sampled during active COVID-19. Here the CDR3 reads CASRDRGNYGYTF. CDR3 coding DNA: TGTGCCAGCAGAGACAGGGGGAACTATGGCTACACCTTC.